In its sample, the clone carrying this T cell receptor (beta chain) was seen a few times. What it recognizes is unknown. TCRdb reprocessed the 5' RACE reads via MiXCR and lists one record per CDR3 protein. The sample records around 310,000 distinct CDR3 sequences, roughly 8.7% being singletons. The trim removed 10 bases at V and 2 bases at J, leaving 6 bases unmatched. This CDR3 is built from 13 residues. CDR1 and CDR2 from the germline V gene are MNHEY and SVGEGT. The sample belongs to a study of T cells after yellow fever vaccination. Study summary: Each low-cell-number fraction was prepared by means of SMART-Seq v4 Ultra Low Input. Study findings and constraints: Clonotypes found in both CD4 and CD8 compartments made up a small share. Most clones from primary vaccination were detected again post-booster (approximately 96% CD4, 88% CD8). Any FACS-sorted repertoire could hold abundant clonotypes that contaminate it from the bulk population.

This sequence was found in a man between 18 and 35 years old who received the YFV17D yellow fever vaccine. The V and J genes are TRBV6-2 or TRBV6-3 and TRBJ2-3; 7 bases map to TRBD1. The sample consisted of PBMCs, taken on the day of the first yellow fever vaccination. This chain's CDR3 is CATATGYTDTQYF. The CDR3 DNA reads as TGTGCCACCGCGACAGGGTACACAGATACGCAGTATTTT.